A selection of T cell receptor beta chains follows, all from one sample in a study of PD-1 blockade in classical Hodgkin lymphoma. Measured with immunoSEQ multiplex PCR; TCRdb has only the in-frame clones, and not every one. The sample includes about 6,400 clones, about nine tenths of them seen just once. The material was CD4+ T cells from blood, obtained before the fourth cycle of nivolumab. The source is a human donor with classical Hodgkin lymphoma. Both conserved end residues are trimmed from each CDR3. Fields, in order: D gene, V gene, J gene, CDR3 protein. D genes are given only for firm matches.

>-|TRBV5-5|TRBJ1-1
ASSLVVLATEAF
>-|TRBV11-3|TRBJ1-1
ASSPNSNTEAF
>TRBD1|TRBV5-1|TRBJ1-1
ASSPRTGGNTEAF
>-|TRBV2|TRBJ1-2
ASSEGGYGYT
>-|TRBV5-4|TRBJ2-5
ASSLPTPTVQETQY
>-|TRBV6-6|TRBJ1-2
ASSYSTQVSNYGYT
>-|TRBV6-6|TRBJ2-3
ASSDSATDTQY
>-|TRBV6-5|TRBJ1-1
ASSYSRGRTEAF
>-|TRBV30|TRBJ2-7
AWKGRSYEQY
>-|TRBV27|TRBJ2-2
ASSPSYNTGELF
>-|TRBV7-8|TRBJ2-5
ASSPPRQETQY
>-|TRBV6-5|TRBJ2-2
ASTQPSTGELF
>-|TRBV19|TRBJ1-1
ASSSPIGFAEAF
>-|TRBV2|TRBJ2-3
ASIEGTSTDTQY
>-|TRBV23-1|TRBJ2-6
ASSQFPPREWALSGANVLT
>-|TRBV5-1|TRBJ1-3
ASSLASADLGGNTIY
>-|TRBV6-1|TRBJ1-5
ASSEVRMDQPQH